The 3 T cell receptor beta chains listed next were all sequenced from one sample in a study of blood T cell repertoires in COVID-19. Sequencing was performed with immunoSEQ multiplex PCR; in TCRdb, only in-frame clones are kept and a portion is missing. The sample includes hundreds of thousands of clones, 75% to 90% of them seen just once. Sequences were obtained from PBMCs or T cells enriched from blood (not recorded which). These receptor sequences come from a middle-aged woman who had recovered from COVID-19.

The J gene is TRBJ2-1, the V gene TRBV5-8; 7 bases are a match to TRBD2. Germline V gives CDR1 SGHTS, CDR2 YDEGEE. The CDR3 consists of 14 residues. V lost 1 base, J lost 9 bases, and 7 bases stayed unmatched. This CDR3 is CASSLIAGVGEQFF. For the CDR3, the DNA is TGTGCCAGCAGCTTGATTGCGGGGGTTGGTGAGCAGTTCTTC. Filled out from reference TRBV5-8 and TRBJ2-1, the complete variable domain reads EAGVTQSPTHLIKTRGQQATLRCSPISGHTSVYWYQQALGLGLQFLLWYDEGEERNRGNFPPRFSGRQFPNYSSELNVNALELEDSALYLCASSLIAGVGEQFFGPGTRLTVL.

The chain recombines TRBV19 with TRBJ2-5, with D perhaps matching TRBD2 (6 bases). V lost 5 bases and J lost 5, with 6 bases in between. CDR3 size: 11 residues. Per the germline V gene, CDR1 is LNHDA and CDR2 is SQIVND (reference sequence). CDR3 region: CASSGGETQYF. The CDR3 DNA reads TGTGCCAGTAGTGGAGGGGAGACCCAGTACTTC.

V usage is TRBV7-6 and J usage is TRBJ2-3; 9 positions match TRBD2. V gave up 1 base and J gave up 2 bases; unmatched junction bases: 10. The CDR3 length is 18 residues. Germline V gene sequence: CDR1 SGHVS, CDR2 FNYEAQ. CDR3 bases: TGTGCCAGCAGCTTAGGGCTAGCGGGACACGGGGCCACAGATACGCAGTATTTT. This codes for CASSLGLAGHGATDTQYF.